Given below is one T cell receptor beta chain in context. What it binds is not known. Generated by immunoSEQ multiplex PCR, the TCRdb table keeps only in-frame clones and is missing some. This table holds some 61,000 clones, 80% to 90% found once. Time point here: baseline, week 1 (first vaccination visit). Treatment defined: pre-vaccination baseline after standard-of-care therapy. Patients carried new grade 3 or 4 IDH1-mutant astrocytomas lacking nuclear ATRX. Germline CDR1 is SEHNR and CDR2 is FQNEAQ (reference sequence). The V end was cut by 3 bases, the J end by 0 bases, with 9 bases between. This CDR3 has 15 residues. These data belong to a study of a mutant IDH1 vaccine in newly diagnosed glioma. For the study at large: Of treated patients, roughly 62% were men and roughly 38% women, averaging around 40 years. Earlier therapy was either radiotherapy, temozolomide, or both, and most got both.

Study results and limitations: Changes in top peripheral clonotypes did not appear linked to pseudoprogression.

This sample comprised PBMCs, obtained from a glioma patient treated with radiotherapy, temozolomide or both. The clonotype comes from a man aged 30 to 39 with glioma. The J gene is TRBJ1-3, the V gene TRBV7-9, with D unclear. The CDR3 sequence is CASSFPGYSGNTIYF. CDR3 sequence (DNA): TGTGCCAGCAGCTTCCCAGGCTACTCTGGAAACACCATATATTTT. Based on the CDR3 plus reference TRBV7-9 and TRBJ1-3, the full variable domain is DTGVSQNPRHKITKRGQNVTFRCDPISEHNRLYWYRQTLGQGPEFLTYFQNEAQLEKSRLLSDRFSAERPKGSFSTLEIQRTEQGDSAMYLCASSFPGYSGNTIYFGEGSWLTVV.